The 23 T cell receptor beta chains presented below share a single source sample, sequenced in a study of T-cell memory formation after mild COVID-19. A single record per CDR3 protein comes from TCRdb applying MiXCR to the 5' RACE reads. The sample holds 80,000 to 130,000 distinct CDR3 sequences, 11% seen once. Sequenced material: PBMCs or a T cell subset sorted from them (not recorded which). The receptors shown here come from a young man who had mild COVID-19 (a few samples of this study predate the infection). Cell type and time point are not known.

This sequence joins TRBV4-2 and TRBJ2-3; no definite D call. This CDR3 is built from 16 residues. Deletions cut 3 bases from V and 3 bases from J, with 16 bases between. The germline gives CDR1 LGHNA, CDR2 YNFKEQ. CDR3 DNA sequence: TGTGCCAGCAGCCACCGAAGGCAAGAGTTAACAGATACGCAGTATTTT. Encoded protein: CASSHRRQELTDTQYF.

The V and J genes are TRBV6-1 and TRBJ2-4; unclear D gene. Per germline, CDR1 MNHNS and CDR2 SASEGT. The CDR3 has 15 amino acids. Trimming left V 3 bases short and J 0 bases short, with 9 bases between. DNA for the CDR3: TGTGCCAGCAGTGAGCCGTTCCTAGCCAAAAACATTCAGTACTTC. It encodes CASSEPFLAKNIQYF.

This chain uses TRBV6-5 with TRBJ1-5; 9 nucleotides line up with TRBD1. The CDR3 loop spans 13 amino acids. With 1 base clipped from V and 12 bases from J, the junction kept 4 bases outside the gene matches. Germline V CDR1 and CDR2: MNHEY, SVGAGI. Written as DNA, the CDR3 is TGTGCCAGCAGTTACTACGGGACAGGGAACCAGCATTTT. Translation: CASSYYGTGNQHF.

This clonotype was recorded a few times. The rearrangement uses TRBV4-2 and TRBJ2-7; D ambiguous. V gave up 3 bases and J gave up 3 bases, with 12 bases separating them. Germline CDR1 and CDR2: LGHNA and YNFKEQ. This CDR3 is built from 14 residues. As DNA, the CDR3 is TGTGCCAGCAGCCACCTCAACCGGCGCTACGAGCAGTACTTC. This encodes CASSHLNRRYEQYF.

The table lists this clonotype with a few counts. The genes are TRBV28 and TRBJ1-6; 8 positions match TRBD1. J gave up 7 bases and V 1 base, and 9 bases lay outside the gene matches. The CDR3 consists of 17 residues. The germline gives CDR1 MDHEN, CDR2 SYDVKM. The CDR3 is CASSLFLRDRRNSPLHF. The CDR3, as DNA: TGTGCCAGCAGTTTATTCTTGCGGGACAGGAGAAATTCACCCCTCCACTTT.

The chain combines TRBV4-1 with TRBJ1-1; D may be TRBD1 (6 bases). The CDR3 covers 15 residues. The V gene lost 1 base and the J gene lost 6 bases, with 15 bases spanning the gap. CDR1 is MGHRA and CDR2 is YSYEKL in the germline V gene. The CDR3 coding sequence is TGCGCCAGCAGCCAAGCCCCTACAGGGACCTCTGAAGCTTTCTTT. Its translation: CASSQAPTGTSEAFF.

This clonotype appeared a few times. The chain has TRBV24-1 and TRBJ2-7, with D unclear. Trimming shortened V by 0 bases and J by 5 bases, and 16 bases separated the two germline ends. The CDR3 consists of 16 residues. CDR1 and CDR2 from the germline V gene are KGHDR and SFDVKD. The CDR3 DNA sequence: TGTGCCACCAGTGATTTGGAGTGTACCCCCGTGGACGAGCAGTACTTC. It yields the protein CATSDLECTPVDEQYF.

This clonotype was seen many times. This chain uses TRBV5-1 with TRBJ2-3; 8 positions agree with TRBD1. CDR3 size: 17 residues. The germline V gene has CDR1 SGHRS and CDR2 YFSETQ. The V gene end was trimmed by 0 bases and the J gene end by 4 bases; junction bases not matched to a gene: 10. CDR3 sequence: CASSLAPDREVADTQYF. CDR3 DNA sequence: TGCGCCAGCAGCTTGGCCCCGGACAGGGAGGTTGCAGATACGCAGTATTTT.

The sample holds many counts of this clonotype. The rearrangement joins TRBV20-1 to TRBJ2-7, with 8 positions matching TRBD2. This CDR3 comprises 15 residues. V was clipped by 5 bases and J by 5 bases; unmatched bases: 14. Germline CDR1 DFQATT, CDR2 SNEGSKA (reference sequence). This chain's CDR3 is CSAPGRLAQGNEQYF. CDR3 coding DNA: TGCAGTGCTCCAGGGAGACTAGCGCAGGGTAACGAGCAGTACTTC.

V is TRBV20-1 and J is TRBJ2-5; TRBD2 matches 7 bases. V dropped 1 base and J dropped 0; count of bases not matched to a gene: 5. The CDR3 runs 15 residues. The germline CDR1 and CDR2 sequences are DFQATT and SNEGSKA (reference sequence). Written as DNA, the CDR3 is TGCAGTGCTAGAGCGTGGGGGGGGTACCAAGAGACCCAGTACTTC. Translating it yields CSARAWGGYQETQYF.

The rearrangement uses TRBV27 and TRBJ1-1, with a possible D match to TRBD1 (6 bases). The germline V gene encodes CDR1 MNHEY and CDR2 SMNVEV (reference sequence). The CDR3 has 13 amino acids. Trimming took off 2 bases at V and 5 bases at J, with 9 bases between the two ends. The CDR3 coding sequence is TGTGCCAGCAGTTTACGGGGGCAAACTGAAGCTTTCTTT. Its protein is CASSLRGQTEAFF.

This clonotype has more than one count but fewer than ten. V gene TRBV3-1 combines with J gene TRBJ2-1; no clear D gene. Trimming cost V 3 bases and J 9 bases, with 6 bases left between them. The CDR3 covers 11 residues. The germline V gene encodes CDR1 LGHDT and CDR2 YNNKEL (reference sequence). CDR3 loop: CASSHEIEQFF. The CDR3 coding sequence is TGTGCCAGCAGCCATGAGATTGAGCAGTTCTTC.

This chain joins TRBV4-1 and TRBJ2-5, with 14 bases fitting TRBD2. The CDR3 consists of 15 residues. CDR1 and CDR2 (germline): MGHRA, YSYEKL. With 4 bases clipped from V and 3 bases from J, the junction kept 1 base outside the gene matches. CDR3 protein: CASSRGLAGEETQYF. Written as DNA, the CDR3 is TGCGCCAGCAGCCGGGGACTAGCGGGGGAAGAGACCCAGTACTTC.

This clonotype was found many times. The V gene is TRBV7-9, the J gene TRBJ2-1; D gene uncertain. Germline V lookup: CDR1 SEHNR, CDR2 FQNEAQ (reference sequence). This CDR3 has 15 residues. Trimming took off 4 bases at V and 3 bases at J, with 13 bases between the two ends. The CDR3 coding sequence is TGTGCCAGCAGCTCAAGGGCAGCTATCTACAATGAGCAGTTCTTC. It is translated as CASSSRAAIYNEQFF.

This clonotype was counted only a few times. The V gene is TRBV20-1, the J gene TRBJ1-2; D is unclear. V lost 7 bases, J lost 6 bases, and 18 bases lay in between. This CDR3 contains 13 residues. CDR1 is DFQATT and CDR2 is SNEGSKA in the germline V gene (reference sequence). CDR3 region: CSGVRGNIHGYTF. As DNA, the CDR3 is TGCAGTGGGGTTCGGGGAAATATCCATGGCTACACCTTC.

The chain carries TRBV19 and TRBJ2-5; TRBD1 aligns across 7 bases. Looked up from germline, CDR1 is LNHDA and CDR2 is SQIVND (reference sequence). This CDR3 is 17 amino acids long. The V and J ends lost 0 bases and 2 bases, in that order; junction bases with no gene match: 9. CDR3 sequence: CASSIDPTGRRQETQYF. The CDR3 region has the DNA TGTGCCAGTAGTATAGACCCGACAGGGCGGCGACAAGAGACCCAGTACTTC. Drawing the rest from reference TRBV19 and TRBJ2-5, the complete variable domain is DGGITQSPKYLFRKEGQNVTLSCEQNLNHDAMYWYRQDPGQGLRLIYYSQIVNDFQKGDIAEGYSVSREKKESFPLTVTSAQKNPTAFYLCASSIDPTGRRQETQYFGPGTRLLVL.

This clonotype occurred a few times. This chain connects TRBV4-3 to TRBJ2-1, with 14 bases lining up with TRBD2. Germline CDR1 is LGHNA and CDR2 is YSLEER. The V segment lost 1 base and the J segment 8 bases; nucleotides outside the gene matches: 10. This CDR3 has 18 amino acids. The CDR3 loop is CASSQGRGLAGDRDEQFF. CDR3 bases: TGCGCCAGCAGCCAAGGAAGGGGACTAGCGGGGGATAGAGATGAGCAGTTCTTC.

This clonotype was counted a few times. The rearrangement uses TRBV27 and TRBJ1-4; D remains ambiguous. V lost 6 bases and J 6 bases, leaving 14 bases between the germline ends. This CDR3 comprises 14 residues. Germline CDR1 is MNHEY and CDR2 is SMNVEV (reference sequence). CDR3 residues: CASRILGGDEKLFF. In nucleotides, the CDR3 is TGTGCCAGCAGGATCCTGGGTGGGGATGAAAAACTGTTTTTT.

This clonotype was observed many times. J is TRBJ1-5 and V is TRBV12-3 or TRBV12-4; D unclear. V was clipped by 3 bases and J by 4 bases, with 10 bases between them. The CDR3 has 14 amino acids. The CDR3 reads CASSFWGVNQPQHF. As DNA, the CDR3 is TGTGCCAGCAGTTTTTGGGGAGTGAATCAGCCCCAGCATTTT.

Turning to this clonotype: One end of the junction fails to match germline, which may point to a read error. This CDR3 is CAGSPQNTGELFF. In DNA form, the CDR3 reads TGTGCCGGCAGCCCGCAGAACACCGGGGAGCTGTTTTTT. The rearrangement links TRBV7-9 to TRBJ2-2, with D unclear. There are 13 residues in the CDR3. Germline V gene sequence: CDR1 SEHNR, CDR2 FQNEAQ (reference sequence).

This clonotype was counted between two and nine times. The chain couples TRBV4-1 to TRBJ2-2; 11 nucleotides align to TRBD1. Unmatched junction bases numbered 8, after V lost 5 bases and J lost 6 bases. Germline V gives CDR1 MGHRA, CDR2 YSYEKL. CDR3 length: 16 amino acids. The CDR3 DNA follows: TGCGCCAGCAGCTCAACGGGGACAGGGGGACCCGGGGAGCTGTTTTTT. This codes for CASSSTGTGGPGELFF.

The table lists this clonotype with a few counts. In DNA, the CDR3 is TGCGCCAGCAGTCAAGGGGACGAGCAGTACTTC. Protein: CASSQGDEQYF. The V call is TRBV23-1, the J call TRBJ2-7, with D uncertain. TRBV23-1 is an ORF, with its function uncertain. V gave up 2 bases and J gave up 5 bases, with 4 bases separating them. The CDR3 totals 11 residues.

This clonotype was seen more than once but under ten times. V gene TRBV7-9 combines with J gene TRBJ2-3, with 7 bases aligning to TRBD2. J was trimmed by 0 bases and V by 1 base; bases with no gene match: 7. This CDR3 has 17 amino acids. Germline CDR1 SEHNR, CDR2 FQNEAQ (reference sequence). In DNA form, the CDR3 reads TGTGCCAGCAGCTTAGACCCTAGCGGCGCTAGCACAGATACGCAGTATTTT. Its protein product is CASSLDPSGASTDTQYF.